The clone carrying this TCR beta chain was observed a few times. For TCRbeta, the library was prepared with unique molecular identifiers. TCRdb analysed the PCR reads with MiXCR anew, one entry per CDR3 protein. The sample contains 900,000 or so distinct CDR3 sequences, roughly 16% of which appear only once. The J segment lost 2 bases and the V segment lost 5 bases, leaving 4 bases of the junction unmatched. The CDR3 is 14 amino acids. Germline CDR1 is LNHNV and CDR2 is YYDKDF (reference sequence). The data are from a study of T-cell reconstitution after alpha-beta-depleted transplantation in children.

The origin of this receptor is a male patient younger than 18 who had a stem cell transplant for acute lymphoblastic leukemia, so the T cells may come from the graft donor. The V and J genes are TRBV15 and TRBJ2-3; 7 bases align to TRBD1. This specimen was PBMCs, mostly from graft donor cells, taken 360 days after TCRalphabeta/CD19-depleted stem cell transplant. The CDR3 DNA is TGTGCCACCAGCGTCGACAGGGCCACAGATACGCAGTATTTT. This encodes CATSVDRATDTQYF.